One sample yielded the 3 T cell receptor beta chains listed below, sequenced in a study of cytomegalovirus exposure and HLA in healthy donors. 60 Vbeta and 13 Jbeta primers were used in PCR. Produced via immunoSEQ multiplex PCR; TCRdb's table is partial and in-frame only. The top ten clones hold about 12% of a sample with over 95,000 clones, about 78% of them seen once. The sequenced sample was PBMCs. These receptor sequences come from a woman in her 40s in good health and CMV-seropositive.

This clone came up a few times. This chain joins TRBV11-2 and TRBJ1-2; 7 bases fit TRBD1. The CDR3 loop spans 15 amino acids. Germline V lookup: CDR1 SGHAT, CDR2 FQNNGV. J was trimmed by 5 bases and V by 2 bases; bases with no gene match: 8. The CDR3 loop is CASSLTQGVLYGYTF. CDR3 DNA sequence: TGTGCCAGCAGCTTAACGCAGGGGGTGCTTTATGGCTACACCTTC.

CDR3 sequence: CASRLGGGRYEQYF. The DNA for the CDR3 is TGTGCAAGTCGCTTAGGAGGGGGTCGGTACGAGCAGTACTTC. V gene TRBV12-2 combines with J gene TRBJ2-7; the DNA was not compared with TRBD1, the D call given in the table. TRBV12-2 is reported as a pseudogene. The CDR3 consists of 14 residues.

The chain recombines TRBV7-9 with TRBJ2-5; maybe TRBD2 (5 bases). From germline, CDR1 is SEHNR and CDR2 FQNEAQ (reference sequence). CDR3 length: 14 amino acids. Between the trimmed V and J ends, which lost 0 bases and 5 bases, there was a span of 10 bases. The CDR3 DNA reads TGTGCCAGCAGCTTAGCGTCCCCGGGGGAGACCCAGTACTTC. Translation: CASSLASPGETQYF.